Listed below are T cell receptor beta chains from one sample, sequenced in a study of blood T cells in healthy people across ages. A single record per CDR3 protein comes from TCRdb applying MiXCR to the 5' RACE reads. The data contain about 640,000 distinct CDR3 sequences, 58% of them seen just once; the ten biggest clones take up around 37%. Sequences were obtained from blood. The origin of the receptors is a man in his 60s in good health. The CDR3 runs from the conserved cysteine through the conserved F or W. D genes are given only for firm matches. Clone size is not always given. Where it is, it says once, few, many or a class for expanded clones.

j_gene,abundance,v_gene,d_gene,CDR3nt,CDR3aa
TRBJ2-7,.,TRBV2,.,TGTGCCAGCAGTGGGTGGCGAAAGACCTACGAGCAGTACTTC,CASSGWRKTYEQYF
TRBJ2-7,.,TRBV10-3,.,TGTGCCATCAGTGAACAAATTAGGGAGTCCTCCTACAATGAGCAGTACTTC,CAISEQIRESSYNEQYF
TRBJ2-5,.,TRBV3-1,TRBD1,TGTGCCACTGGAGGGACAGGGCAAGAGACCCAGTACTTC,CATGGTGQETQYF
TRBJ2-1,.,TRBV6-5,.,TGTGCCAGCAGTTACACATTAGGGCGGAGCTCCTACAATGAGCAGTTCTTC,CASSYTLGRSSYNEQFF
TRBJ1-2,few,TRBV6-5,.,TGTGCCAGCAGTTACGCCGGGGCCGGTAGCTATGGCTACACCTTC,CASSYAGAGSYGYTF
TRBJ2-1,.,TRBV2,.,TGTGCCAGCAGCGAAAGGCGGTGGGAGCAGTTCTTC,CASSERRWEQFF
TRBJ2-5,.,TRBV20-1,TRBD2,TGCAGTGCTACCGGGACTAGCTGGGGGACCCAGTACTTC,CSATGTSWGTQYF
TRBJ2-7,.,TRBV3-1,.,TGTGCCAGCAGCCAATTGACACCTGGTGGCAGCCACGAGCAGTACTTC,CASSQLTPGGSHEQYF
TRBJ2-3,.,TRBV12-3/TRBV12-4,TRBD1,TGTGCCAGCAAATGGACAGGGGGCGTCTCAGATGCGCAGTATTTT,CASKWTGGVSDAQYF
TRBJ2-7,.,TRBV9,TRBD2,TGTGCCAGCAGCGTAGGTTTAGGGCTAGCGGGCTCCTACGAGCAGTACTTC,CASSVGLGLAGSYEQYF
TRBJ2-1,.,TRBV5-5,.,TGTGCCAGCAGTGCTGACTCCGTCCAGTTCTTC,CASSADSVQFF
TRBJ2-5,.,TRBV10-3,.,TGTGCCACCCGGACATTAACACAAGAGACCCAGTACTTC,CATRTLTQETQYF
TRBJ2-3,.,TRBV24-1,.,TGTGCCACCAGTGATCCTGGGACCGGGGCAGATACGCAGTATTTT,CATSDPGTGADTQYF
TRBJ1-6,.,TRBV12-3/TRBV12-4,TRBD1,TGTGCCAGCACCCCAGGGGGCAAGGGTAATTCACCCCTCCACTTT,CASTPGGKGNSPLHF
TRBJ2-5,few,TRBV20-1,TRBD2,TGCAGTGCTAATAGCGGGGGGGGTGAGCAGTACTTC,CSANSGGGEQYF
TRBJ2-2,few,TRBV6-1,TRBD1,TGTGCCAGCTCCGGGACAGGGGTCACCGGGGAGCTGTTTTTT,CASSGTGVTGELFF
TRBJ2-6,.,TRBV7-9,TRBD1,TGTGCCAGCAGCCCAGGGGGCTTCTCTGGGGCCAACGTCCTGACTTTC,CASSPGGFSGANVLTF
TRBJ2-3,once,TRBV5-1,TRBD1,TGCGCCAGCAGCCCGAGGGGACAGGGCCCCACAGATACGCAGTATTTT,CASSPRGQGPTDTQYF
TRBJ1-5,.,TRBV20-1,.,TGCAGTGCTAGAGACCCCCGAAGCAATCAGCCCCAGCATTTT,CSARDPRSNQPQHF
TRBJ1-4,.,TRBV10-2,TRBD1,TGCGCCAGCAGGGACAGGTCTAATGAAAAACTGTTTTTT,CASRDRSNEKLFF
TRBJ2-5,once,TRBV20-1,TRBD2,TGCAGTGCCAAGGGACTAGCGGGGTCCCAAGAGACCCAGTACTTC,CSAKGLAGSQETQYF
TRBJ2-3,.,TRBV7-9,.,TGTGCCAGCAGCTTACACGGGACCGATTACACAGATACGCAGTATTTT,CASSLHGTDYTDTQYF
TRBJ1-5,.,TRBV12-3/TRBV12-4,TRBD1,TGTGCCAGCTCCCGGGACAGACACAATCAGCCCCAGCATTTT,CASSRDRHNQPQHF
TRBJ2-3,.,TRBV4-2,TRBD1,TGTGCCAGCAGCCAAGTCACAGGGGCGGTAGCAGATACGCAGTATTTT,CASSQVTGAVADTQYF
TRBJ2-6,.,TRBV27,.,TGTGCCAGCAGTTTAGGCGGTTTCCCAAGCTCTGGGGCCAACGTCCTGACTTTC,CASSLGGFPSSGANVLTF
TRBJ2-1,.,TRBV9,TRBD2,TGTGCCAGCAGCATACGACTAGCGGGGAACTACAATGAGCAGTTCTTC,CASSIRLAGNYNEQFF
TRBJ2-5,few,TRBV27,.,TGTGCCAGCAGTTTTGGAGACAGGCAAGAGACCCAGTACTTC,CASSFGDRQETQYF